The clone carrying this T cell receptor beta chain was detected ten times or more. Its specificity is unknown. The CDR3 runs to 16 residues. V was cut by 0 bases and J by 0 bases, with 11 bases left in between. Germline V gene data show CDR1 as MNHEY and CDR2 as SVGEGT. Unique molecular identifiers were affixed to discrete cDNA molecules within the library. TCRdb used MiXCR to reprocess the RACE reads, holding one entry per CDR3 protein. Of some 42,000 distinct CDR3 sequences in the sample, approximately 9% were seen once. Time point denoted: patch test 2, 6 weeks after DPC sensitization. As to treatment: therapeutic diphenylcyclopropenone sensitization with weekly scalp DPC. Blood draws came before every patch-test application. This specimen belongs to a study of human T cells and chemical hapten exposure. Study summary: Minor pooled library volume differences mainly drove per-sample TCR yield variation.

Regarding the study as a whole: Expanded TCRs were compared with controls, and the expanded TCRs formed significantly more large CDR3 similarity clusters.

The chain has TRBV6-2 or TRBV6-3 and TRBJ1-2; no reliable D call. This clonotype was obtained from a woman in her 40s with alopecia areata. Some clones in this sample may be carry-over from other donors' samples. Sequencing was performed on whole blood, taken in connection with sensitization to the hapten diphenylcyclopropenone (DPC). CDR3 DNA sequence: TGTGCCAGCAGTTACTCGATGGGCAGCTCTAACTATGGCTACACCTTC. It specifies CASSYSMGSSNYGYTF.